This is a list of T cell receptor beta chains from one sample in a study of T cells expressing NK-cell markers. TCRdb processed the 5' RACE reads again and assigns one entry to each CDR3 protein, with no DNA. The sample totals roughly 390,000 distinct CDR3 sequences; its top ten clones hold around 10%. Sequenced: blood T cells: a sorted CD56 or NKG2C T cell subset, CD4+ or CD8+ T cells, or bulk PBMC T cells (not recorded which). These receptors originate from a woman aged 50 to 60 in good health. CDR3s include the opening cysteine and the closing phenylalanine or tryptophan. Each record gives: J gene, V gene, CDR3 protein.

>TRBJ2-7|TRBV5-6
CASSSAVRDRYLEQYF
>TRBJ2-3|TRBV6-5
CASSPTSASTDTQYF
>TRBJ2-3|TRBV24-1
CASRLAGSDTQYF
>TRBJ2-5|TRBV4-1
CASSQESASAQETQYF
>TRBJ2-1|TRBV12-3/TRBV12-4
CASSLSGAEQYNEQFF
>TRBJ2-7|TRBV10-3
CAIRGLAGRDEQYF
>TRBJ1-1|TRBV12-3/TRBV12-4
CASGLTVGNTEAFF
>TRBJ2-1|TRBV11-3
CASSSRAPGSYNEQFF
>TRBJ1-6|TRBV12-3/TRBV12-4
CASRRGVRNSPLHF
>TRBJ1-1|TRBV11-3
CASSLKRQTNTEAFF
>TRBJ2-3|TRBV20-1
CSASQGTSGRAQYF
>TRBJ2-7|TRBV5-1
CASSLGVAGGQTYEQYF
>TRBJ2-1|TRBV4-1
CASSQVVRTRNSYNEQFF
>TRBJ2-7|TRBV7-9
CASSPILRATYEQYF
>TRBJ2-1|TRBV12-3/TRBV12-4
CASSFLGIDRGVGNEQFF
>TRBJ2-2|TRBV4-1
CASSPGLASHTGELFF
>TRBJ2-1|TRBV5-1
CASSYPLNGVRLAEYNEQFF
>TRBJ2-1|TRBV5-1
CASSRSTIRSYNEQFF
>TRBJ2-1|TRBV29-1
CSVELTSGRLGQFF
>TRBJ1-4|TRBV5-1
CASSPWQGNEKLFF
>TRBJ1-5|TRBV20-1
CSAMTAYSNQPQHF
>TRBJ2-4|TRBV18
CASSPDSRLGIQYF
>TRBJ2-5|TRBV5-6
CASSPSGGQTQETQYF
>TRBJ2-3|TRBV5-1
CASSSHIQTDTQYF
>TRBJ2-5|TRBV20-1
CSARTGRSETQYF